Reported below is one T cell receptor (beta chain). The sample belongs to a study of blood T cell repertoires in COVID-19. Germline CDR1 and CDR2: SEHNR and FQNEAQ (reference sequence). V lost 8 bases to trimming and J lost 8 bases; unmatched junction nucleotides: 9. The CDR3 length is 14 residues. Under the authors' procedure: From reference gene primer amplification, estimates of nucleated cell counts were derived. Only in-frame clones appear in the TCRdb table, and some are missing; sequencing was by immunoSEQ multiplex PCR. V and J calls and clone size come straight from that table; D and trimming were deduced from the DNA. The sample consists of tens of thousands of clones, around 83% of them appearing once.

The V call is TRBV7-9, the J call TRBJ2-1; 10 nucleotides match TRBD2. This sequence was found in a man aged 25-45 years with COVID-19, enrolled during active disease. The source material was peripheral blood. The CDR3 DNA sequence: TGTGCCAGCCAGGGGACTAGCGCCATCCATGAGCAGTTCTTC. Amino acids: CASQGTSAIHEQFF.